The rows below give T cell receptor beta chains drawn from one sample of a study of radiation and T cells in renal cell carcinoma. Libraries were prepared by immunoSEQ multiplex PCR; TCRdb keeps only in-frame clonotypes and omits some of them. The sample lists 70,000 or so clones; roughly 80% were seen once. Sequencing was performed on blood, taken from a patient whose treatment included radiotherapy and nephrectomy. The receptors come from a man between 60 and 75 years old with renal cell carcinoma. Each CDR3 is given with its conserved first and last residue. D genes are given only for firm matches.

CDR3 length: 15; V gene: TRBV19; D gene: .; J gene: TRBJ2-7; CDR3 protein: CASSMGSRGVYEQYF
CDR3 length: 10; V gene: TRBV28; D gene: .; J gene: TRBJ1-2; CDR3 protein: CASSRGGYTF
CDR3 length: 15; V gene: TRBV7-3; D gene: TRBD2; J gene: TRBJ2-1; CDR3 protein: CASSLLAGGYNEQFF
CDR3 length: 13; V gene: TRBV6-1; D gene: TRBD1; J gene: TRBJ1-1; CDR3 protein: CASSAQGVGEAFF
CDR3 length: 14; V gene: TRBV18; D gene: .; J gene: TRBJ1-1; CDR3 protein: CASSPGRANTEAFF
CDR3 length: 15; V gene: TRBV28; D gene: .; J gene: TRBJ1-3; CDR3 protein: CASSLLSSNGNTIYF
CDR3 length: 15; V gene: TRBV7-8; D gene: .; J gene: TRBJ1-5; CDR3 protein: CASSFTTGSNQPQHF
CDR3 length: 15; V gene: TRBV4-3; D gene: .; J gene: TRBJ2-7; CDR3 protein: CASSPSGSRSYEQYF
CDR3 length: 18; V gene: TRBV21-1; D gene: .; J gene: TRBJ2-7; CDR3 protein: CASRGTGGPYRLLYEQYF
CDR3 length: 14; V gene: TRBV5-4; D gene: .; J gene: TRBJ1-1; CDR3 protein: CASSLQGRNTEAFF
CDR3 length: 15; V gene: TRBV6-1; D gene: TRBD2; J gene: TRBJ2-3; CDR3 protein: CASSERERETDTQYF
CDR3 length: 16; V gene: TRBV11-1; D gene: TRBD2; J gene: TRBJ2-3; CDR3 protein: CASSDRLAASTDTQYF
CDR3 length: 14; V gene: TRBV6-5; D gene: .; J gene: TRBJ1-1; CDR3 protein: CASSYFPGRTEAFF
CDR3 length: 14; V gene: TRBV28; D gene: .; J gene: TRBJ2-7; CDR3 protein: CASSFEAHTYEQYF
CDR3 length: 15; V gene: TRBV7-9; D gene: .; J gene: TRBJ2-7; CDR3 protein: CASSKTPRPSTEQYF
CDR3 length: 15; V gene: TRBV6-5; D gene: .; J gene: TRBJ2-7; CDR3 protein: CASSMVITGAGEQYF
CDR3 length: 21; V gene: TRBV5-1; D gene: TRBD2; J gene: TRBJ2-5; CDR3 protein: CASGGGLAGVSGGLLQETQYF
CDR3 length: 12; V gene: TRBV14; D gene: .; J gene: TRBJ2-7; CDR3 protein: CASSRGPYEQYF
CDR3 length: 14; V gene: TRBV19; D gene: .; J gene: TRBJ2-1; CDR3 protein: CASRGTGDYNEQFF
CDR3 length: 14; V gene: TRBV1; D gene: .; J gene: TRBJ2-3; CDR3 protein: CTSSRPDGRNTQYF
CDR3 length: 16; V gene: TRBV27; D gene: .; J gene: TRBJ1-5; CDR3 protein: CASTRNRDVSNQPQHF
CDR3 length: 14; V gene: TRBV6-1; D gene: .; J gene: TRBJ1-4; CDR3 protein: CASSETGLGEKLFF
CDR3 length: 13; V gene: TRBV2; D gene: .; J gene: TRBJ2-7; CDR3 protein: CASSDWESYEQYF
CDR3 length: 16; V gene: TRBV28; D gene: .; J gene: TRBJ2-2; CDR3 protein: CASTPPGAFPTGELFF
CDR3 length: 12; V gene: TRBV5-1; D gene: .; J gene: TRBJ2-3; CDR3 protein: CARPWFGDTQYF
CDR3 length: 15; V gene: TRBV28; D gene: .; J gene: TRBJ1-1; CDR3 protein: CATLSPGQGGTEAFF